Each of the 24 T cell receptor beta chains below was sequenced from the same sample in a study of blood T cell repertoires in COVID-19. Sequencing was performed with immunoSEQ multiplex PCR; in TCRdb, only in-frame clones are kept and a portion is missing. The table shows 200,000 to 250,000 clones, with about 85% occurring only once. The sequenced sample was PBMCs or T cells enriched from blood (not recorded which). All receptors derive from a man aged 25 to 40 who had recovered from COVID-19.

CDR3 amino acids: CASSQRVYYEQYF. As DNA, the CDR3 is TGTGCCAGCAGCCAACGCGTCTACTACGAGCAGTACTTC. V gene TRBV7-2 combines with J gene TRBJ2-7, with D uncertain. The germline gives CDR1 SGHTA, CDR2 FQGNSA. This CDR3 has 13 residues. V lost 5 bases, J lost 3 bases, and 11 bases lay in between.

This clone was seen a single time. The DNA of the CDR3 is TGTGCCAGCAGCTCCGCCCCAAGGATAGCGGCAATTCAAGAGACCCAGTACTTC. Translated: CASSSAPRIAAIQETQYF. The chain has TRBV5-4 and TRBJ2-5; D is perhaps TRBD2 (6 bases). The germline CDR1 and CDR2 sequences are SGHNT and YYREEE (reference sequence). CDR3 length: 18 residues. Trimming removed 3 bases at V and 2 bases at J, with 23 bases between.

The V gene is TRBV11-1, the J gene TRBJ1-4, with no clear D. V gave up 5 bases and J gave up 6 bases, with 10 bases separating them. The length of the CDR3 is 13 residues. Germline V gene lookup returns CDR1 SGHAT and CDR2 FQDESV (reference sequence). Written as DNA, the CDR3 is TGTGCCAGCAGCGCTAGTAAGGATGAAAAACTGTTTTTT. It is translated as CASSASKDEKLFF.

V is TRBV7-9 and J is TRBJ2-3; tentative D call: TRBD2 (7 bases). Germline assignment: CDR1 SEHNR and CDR2 FQNEAQ (reference sequence). This CDR3 contains 16 residues. Trimming took off 4 bases at V and 2 bases at J, with 16 bases between the two ends. The CDR3 region is CASSWEGRGTTDTQYF. DNA of the CDR3: TGTGCCAGCAGCTGGGAGGGCAGGGGTACCACAGATACGCAGTATTTT.

The chain has TRBV28 and TRBJ1-4; D remains ambiguous. Trimming took 5 bases from V and 9 from J, leaving 16 bases between them. The CDR3 covers 14 residues. Germline-derived CDR1 and CDR2 are MDHEN and SYDVKM. CDR3: CASSPTRAGQKLFF. In DNA, the CDR3 is TGTGCCAGCAGTCCCACACGCGCAGGCCAAAAACTGTTTTTT. Together with reference TRBV28 and TRBJ1-4, the CDR3 gives the full variable domain: DVKVTQSSRYLVKRTGEKVFLECVQDMDHENMFWYRQDPGLGLRLIYFSYDVKMKEKGDIPEGYSVSREKKERFSLILESASTNQTSMYLCASSPTRAGQKLFFGSGTQLSVL.

V is TRBV30 and J is TRBJ2-1; 10 positions agree with TRBD1. CDR1 and CDR2 (germline): GTSNPN, SVGIG (reference sequence). V lost 5 bases and J lost 4; bases outside the gene matches: 8. The CDR3 runs 15 residues. The CDR3 reads CAWGGDRGVYNEQFF. CDR3 coding DNA: TGTGCCTGGGGGGGGGACAGGGGCGTATACAATGAGCAGTTCTTC. The entire variable domain, with the rest obtained from reference TRBV30 and TRBJ2-1, is as follows: SQTIHQWPATLVQPVGSPLSLECTVEGTSNPNLYWYRQAAGRGLQLLFYSVGIGQISSEVPQNLSASRPQDRQFILSSKKLLLSDSGFYLCAWGGDRGVYNEQFFGPGTRLTVL.

V gene TRBV7-9 combines with J gene TRBJ1-4; the D is unclear. Germline CDR1 is SEHNR and CDR2 is FQNEAQ (reference sequence). Trimming cost V 4 bases and J 5 bases, with 14 bases left between them. This CDR3 contains 15 residues. CDR3 nucleotides: TGTGCCAGCAGCTCGTCGGATAAACTAAATGAAAAACTGTTTTTT. It specifies CASSSSDKLNEKLFF.

This chain uses TRBV12-3 or TRBV12-4 with TRBJ1-2; no reliable D call. V lost 4 bases, J lost 7 bases, and 7 bases lay in between. The CDR3 totals 11 residues. CDR3 loop: CASSSLAGYTF. CDR3 in DNA: TGTGCCAGCAGTTCTCTGGCTGGCTACACCTTC.

This clone was detected only a few times. V usage is TRBV7-9 and J usage is TRBJ2-1; 7 nucleotides align to TRBD2. Unmatched junction bases numbered 10, after V lost 4 bases and J lost 7 bases. The CDR3 consists of 15 residues. The germline V gene has CDR1 SEHNR and CDR2 FQNEAQ (reference sequence). CDR3 in DNA: TGTGCCAGCAGCTCTTGGGGCGGGAGTGAAAATGAGCAGTTCTTC. Translating it yields CASSSWGGSENEQFF.

Notes on this clone: Other DNA variants within this sample encode the same CDR3. The chain couples TRBV2 to TRBJ2-7, with D unresolved. CDR1 is SNHLY, CDR2 FYNNEI, per germline. This CDR3 is 13 amino acids long. V was cut by 4 bases and J by 2 bases, with 9 bases left in between. Written as DNA, the CDR3 is TGTGCCAGCAGTGCGGCAGGCCCCTACGAGCAGTACTTC. Its translation is CASSAAGPYEQYF.

The chain is built from TRBV4-1 and TRBJ2-7, with 8 bases that match TRBD1. The CDR3 runs to 15 residues. The ends lost 3 bases at V and 2 bases at J; junction bases unmatched: 6. Germline CDR1 is MGHRA and CDR2 is YSYEKL. Here the CDR3 reads CASSHPGTGTYEQYF. For the CDR3, the DNA is TGCGCCAGCAGCCACCCCGGGACAGGTACCTACGAGCAGTACTTC.

V gene TRBV5-1 combines with J gene TRBJ1-4; 7 bases line up with TRBD1. The J segment lost 0 bases and the V segment lost 4 bases, leaving 3 bases of the junction unmatched. This CDR3 has 15 residues. Looked up from germline, CDR1 is SGHRS and CDR2 is YFSETQ. The CDR3 DNA is TGCGCCAGCAGCGGGGACAGCACAACTAATGAAAAACTGTTTTTT. Translating it yields CASSGDSTTNEKLFF.

The chain uses TRBV6-5 and TRBJ2-3; 9 positions agree with TRBD1. The V gene's germline CDR1 is MNHEY and CDR2 SVGAGI. The V and J ends lost 5 bases and 5 bases, in that order; junction bases with no gene match: 5. This CDR3 has 14 amino acids. The CDR3 reads CASSRTGDGDTQYF. CDR3 nucleotides: TGTGCCAGCAGTAGGACAGGGGATGGAGATACGCAGTATTTT.

The rearrangement links TRBV6-5 to TRBJ1-2; maybe TRBD1 (5 bases). The CDR3 sequence is 13 residues long. The germline V and J ends were trimmed by 10 bases and 7 bases, with 19 bases remaining between them. Germline CDR1 MNHEY, CDR2 SVGAGI. CDR3 coding DNA: TGTGCCACCGAAAGGCGTCAGGGCACTGGCTACACCTTC. Encoded protein: CATERRQGTGYTF.

The chain couples TRBV4-2 to TRBJ2-1; D not resolved. The germline CDR1 and CDR2 sequences are LGHNA and YNFKEQ. The V and J ends lost 1 base and 9 bases respectively, with 16 bases between them. The CDR3 covers 15 residues. The CDR3 sequence is CASSQGSLQFGEQFF. In nucleotides, the CDR3 is TGTGCCAGCAGCCAAGGGAGTCTACAATTCGGTGAGCAGTTCTTC.

CDR3 DNA sequence: TGTGCCAGCAGCCCGGGGGGGTGGAACACTGAAGCTTTCTTT. This translates into CASSPGGWNTEAFF. V and J are TRBV7-8 and TRBJ1-1, with a possible D match to TRBD1 (5 bases). V lost 5 bases and J 1 base, leaving 11 bases between the germline ends. The germline V gene has CDR1 SGHVS and CDR2 FQNEAQ. This CDR3 region has 14 residues.

The chain employs TRBV5-1 and TRBJ1-6, with 8 bases aligning to TRBD1. The CDR3 covers 15 residues. Germline values: CDR1 SGHRS, CDR2 YFSETQ. V lost 4 bases, J lost 8 bases, and 8 bases stayed unmatched. The CDR3: CASSQSDREDSPLHF. The CDR3 DNA reads TGCGCCAGCAGCCAGTCGGACAGGGAGGATTCACCCCTCCACTTT.

The rearrangement uses TRBV28 and TRBJ2-5, with 9 bases that match TRBD1. Germline trimming cut 7 bases from V and 5 bases from J; bases unmatched to any gene: 5. The germline V gene encodes CDR1 MDHEN and CDR2 SYDVKM. This CDR3 has 13 amino acids. The chain's CDR3 is CASKDRGWETQYF. The CDR3 DNA sequence: TGTGCCAGCAAGGACAGGGGCTGGGAGACCCAGTACTTC.

This chain joins TRBV27 and TRBJ2-1; D gene unclear. Deletions cut 2 bases from V and 10 bases from J, with 9 bases between. CDR1 and CDR2 (germline): MNHEY, SMNVEV (reference sequence). The CDR3 spans 12 residues. DNA of the CDR3: TGTGCCAGCAGTTTAAGTGCGAAGGAGCAGTTCTTC. Protein sequence: CASSLSAKEQFF.

This chain links TRBV29-1 with TRBJ1-1; D unresolved. CDR3 length equals 13 residues. V was cut by 7 bases and J by 7 bases, with 19 bases left in between. Germline CDR1 SQVTM, CDR2 ANQGSEA. Here the CDR3 reads CSASTDVSFEAFF. DNA of the CDR3: TGCAGCGCGAGTACAGATGTTTCCTTTGAAGCTTTCTTT.

This chain links TRBV24-1 with TRBJ2-3; 10 positions match TRBD2. The CDR3 is 17 amino acids. With 3 bases clipped from V and 2 bases from J, the junction kept 7 bases outside the gene matches. The germline gives CDR1 KGHDR, CDR2 SFDVKD. CDR3 bases: TGTGCCACCAGTGATCCTTCAGCGGGGGGGACCACAGATACGCAGTATTTT. Protein: CATSDPSAGGTTDTQYF.

In its sample, this clone was seen a few times. The chain couples TRBV5-1 to TRBJ1-4; tentative D call: TRBD1 (5 bases). The germline V and J ends were trimmed by 4 bases and 3 bases, with 16 bases remaining between them. Germline lookup yields CDR1 SGHRS and CDR2 YFSETQ. The CDR3 has 16 residues. DNA of the CDR3: TGCGCCAGCAGCGACAGAAGGCCTGGAGCTAATGAAAAACTGTTTTTT. It is translated as CASSDRRPGANEKLFF. Drawing the rest from reference TRBV5-1 and TRBJ1-4, the complete variable domain is KAGVTQTPRYLIKTRGQQVTLSCSPISGHRSVSWYQQTPGQGLQFLFEYFSETQRNKGNFPGRFSGRQFSNSRSEMNVSTLELGDSALYLCASSDRRPGANEKLFFGSGTQLSVL.

A single count supports this clone. The chain is built from TRBV16 and TRBJ1-6, with D perhaps matching TRBD1 (6 bases). V was pared by 2 bases and J by 12 bases, with 14 bases between. CDR3 size: 14 residues. Germline V CDR1 and CDR2: KGHSY, FQNENV. The CDR3 bases are TGTGCCAGCAGCCAACGTCGGATACAGGGACCCCTCCACTTT. It codes for CASSQRRIQGPLHF.

Worth noting for this clone: The sample contains more than one DNA sequence encoding this CDR3. This chain links TRBV6-5 with TRBJ2-7; perhaps TRBD1 as D (6 bases). V lost 0 bases and J lost 0, with 9 bases in between. The CDR3 extends over 15 amino acids. In germline, CDR1 is MNHEY, CDR2 SVGAGI. CDR3 residues: CASSYSGGGSYEQYF. CDR3 DNA sequence: TGTGCCAGCAGTTACTCAGGGGGTGGCTCCTACGAGCAGTACTTC.